This T cell receptor (beta chain) was captured by sequencing in a study of molecular identifiers for immune sequencing clone quantification. MiXCR was run by TCRdb on the PCR reads, yielding one entry per CDR3 protein. The table has under 350,000 distinct CDR3 sequences, roughly 23% seen once. The CDR3 is 15 amino acids. The ends lost 4 bases at V and 8 bases at J; junction bases unmatched: 10. The germline V gene has CDR1 SGDLS and CDR2 YYNGEE. The receptor was derived from a human donor in good health. Some libraries in this study had Jurkat cell RNA spiked in. Sample: naive CD8+ T cells from blood, with Jurkat cell RNA spiked in. Subset indicated: FACS-sorted CD8+CD4-CCR7+CD45RA+ naive T cells. The rearrangement uses TRBV9 and TRBJ2-1; 9 positions agree with TRBD2. CDR3 region: CASSSPAGGTYEQFF. For the CDR3, the DNA is TGTGCCAGCAGCTCCCCAGCGGGAGGTACCTATGAGCAGTTCTTC.